Listed below are T cell receptor beta chains from one sample, sequenced in a study of T cell changes during pregnancy in multiple sclerosis. Data came from immunoSEQ multiplex PCR; TCRdb stores just in-frame clones and leaves some out. The sample lists approximately 41,000 clones, almost 95% occurring once. Sequences were derived from CD8+ T cells from peripheral blood mononuclear cells, sampled in the third trimester of pregnancy. All receptors derive from a female donor with multiple sclerosis, enrolled in a pregnancy study. Each CDR3 is given with its conserved first and last residue. A D gene is named only where the DNA matches it firmly. Clone size is shown for a subset of rows, as once, few, many or a class of expanded clone.

d_call j_call v_call clone_size cdr3_nt cdr3_aa
. TRBJ2-7 TRBV7-9 . TGTGCCAGCAGCCAAATTGGGCCCTCCTACGAGCAGTACTTC CASSQIGPSYEQYF
. TRBJ2-7 TRBV5-4 large TGTGCCAGCAGTTCCGAACGGGACATCTACGAGCAGTACTTC CASSSERDIYEQYF
TRBD2 TRBJ2-1 TRBV27 . TGTGCCAGCAGTTTTGGCAGGGGTATGGGACTAGGTGGTGCTGAGCAGTTCTTC CASSFGRGMGLGGAEQFF
TRBD2 TRBJ2-7 TRBV6-6 . TGTGCCAGCAGATGGCGGGAGGGCATCTACGAGCAGTACTTC CASRWREGIYEQYF
. TRBJ2-2 TRBV27 once TGTGCCAGCGCCGGGGTCAACACCGGGGAGCTGTTTTTT CASAGVNTGELFF
TRBD2 TRBJ2-1 TRBV9 once TGTGCCAGCGACCTCGGACTAGCGGGAGGGAATGAGCAGTTCTTC CASDLGLAGGNEQFF
TRBD1 TRBJ1-5 TRBV4-1 . TGCGCCAGCAGCCAACGAGGACAGGAACTTCGAAATCAGCCCCAGCATTTT CASSQRGQELRNQPQHF
. TRBJ2-2 TRBV5-6 . TGTGCCAGCAGCTTGTCCAGGGGATGGGACACCGGGGAGCTGTTTTTT CASSLSRGWDTGELFF
TRBD2 TRBJ2-7 TRBV5-6 . TGTGCCAGCAGCTTCAGCGGGGGAGACGAGCAGTACTTC CASSFSGGDEQYF
. TRBJ2-1 TRBV9 . TGTGCCAGCAGCGTAGCTACTCGTGTAGATGAGCAGTTCTTC CASSVATRVDEQFF
. TRBJ1-5 TRBV28 . TGTGCCAGCAGTTTATACCCAGGGGCGAGCAATCAGCCCCAGCATTTT CASSLYPGASNQPQHF